The present T cell receptor beta chain was sequenced within a study of Ad26.COV2.S vaccination and SARS-CoV-2 variants. Sequencing was performed with immunoSEQ multiplex PCR; in TCRdb, only in-frame clones are kept and a portion is missing. The sample lists roughly 300,000 clones, 80% to 90% occurring once. Treatment here: roughly 20 received Ad26.COV2.S at low or high dose, single or two shots; 5 received placebo; per-sample allocation not given. It was on day 63 after the first vaccine or placebo injection that samples were taken. With respect to this clone: Its antigen is still unknown.

Germline CDR1 is LGHNA and CDR2 is YSLEER. This CDR3 region has 21 residues. V lost 3 bases and J lost 4, with 33 bases in between. Broader study findings: For non-spike TCRs, breadth in vaccine recipients resembled that in placebo recipients. Reported findings describe substantial breadth in spike-specific CD8+ and CD4+ T cell responses following vaccination.

The genes are TRBV4-3 and TRBJ1-1; D unresolved. The sequence was collected from a person between 18 and 59 years old who received the Ad26.COV2.S COVID-19 vaccine or a placebo. Sequencing used peripheral blood, obtained in a trial of Ad26.COV2.S vaccine versus placebo. CDR3: CASSQGPSVHTMESQSTEAFF. As DNA, the CDR3 is TGCGCCAGCAGCCAGGGCCCCTCCGTACATACTATGGAAAGTCAAAGCACTGAAGCTTTCTTT.